These 11 T cell receptor beta chains were sequenced from one sample in a study of blood T cell repertoires in COVID-19. TCRdb's table, derived via immunoSEQ multiplex PCR, lists solely in-frame clones and lacks some. The sample lists about 140,000 clones, around 73% seen once, with approximately 11% in the top ten. Material: peripheral blood. These receptors came from a man aged 60 to 69 who had recovered from COVID-19.

This sequence joins TRBV5-1 and TRBJ2-1; the match to TRBD1 covers 8 bases. This CDR3 is 15 amino acids long. The junction had 5 bases not matched to a gene; V was cut back by 0 bases and J by 6 bases. Germline CDR1 and CDR2: SGHRS and YFSETQ. The CDR3: CASSLDQGAINEQFF. The CDR3 DNA sequence: TGCGCCAGCAGCTTGGATCAGGGGGCGATCAATGAGCAGTTCTTC.

For this clone: The limits of the CDR3 on the DNA are not certain, so only TCRdb's listed CDR3 is given. The chain joins TRBV21-1 to TRBJ1-5; TRBD1, the table's D call, was not compared with the DNA. TRBV21-1 constitutes a pseudogene. The length of the CDR3 is 14 amino acids, counting both ends. CDR3 sequence: CASSVGTGNQPQHF.

The J gene is TRBJ2-2, the V gene TRBV4-3; 14 nucleotides line up with TRBD2. The germline V gene encodes CDR1 LGHNA and CDR2 YSLEER. V lost 3 bases to trimming and J lost 6 bases; unmatched junction nucleotides: 6. This CDR3 has 17 residues. CDR3 DNA: TGCGCCAGCAGCCAGGGACTAGCGGGAGATTCTCCCGGGGAGCTGTTTTTT. Encoded protein: CASSQGLAGDSPGELFF.

This clone has only one observation. This chain links TRBV2 with TRBJ2-1; D is unresolved. The CDR3 runs to 14 residues. Germline CDR1 SNHLY, CDR2 FYNNEI. The germline V and J ends were trimmed by 4 bases and 4 bases, with 11 bases remaining between them. The CDR3 sequence: CASSAGGSYNEQFF. Written as DNA, the CDR3 is TGTGCCAGCAGTGCCGGCGGTTCTTACAATGAGCAGTTCTTC.

The genes are TRBV7-9 and TRBJ2-5, with D maybe TRBD2 (5 bases). V lost 8 bases and J lost 1, with 14 bases in between. Germline-derived CDR1 and CDR2 are SEHNR and FQNEAQ (reference sequence). There are 14 residues in the CDR3. CDR3 nucleotide sequence: TGTGCCAGCCTGTCGGGGAAAGGCCAAGAGACCCAGTACTTC. Translating it yields CASLSGKGQETQYF.

J is TRBJ2-2 and V is TRBV19, with D perhaps matching TRBD2 (6 bases). There are 15 residues in the CDR3. Germline V gene data show CDR1 as LNHDA and CDR2 as SQIVND (reference sequence). The V end lost 3 bases, the J end lost 3 bases, and 11 bases lay between the germline ends. The CDR3 DNA reads TGTGCCAGTAGTATTCTTCCTAGCGACACCGGGGAGCTGTTTTTT. Its protein product is CASSILPSDTGELFF. The full variable domain, its missing parts supplied by reference TRBV19 and TRBJ2-2, is DGGITQSPKYLFRKEGQNVTLSCEQNLNHDAMYWYRQDPGQGLRLIYYSQIVNDFQKGDIAEGYSVSREKKESFPLTVTSAQKNPTAFYLCASSILPSDTGELFFGEGSRLTVL.

The chain has TRBV3-1 (or the pseudogene TRBV3-2) and TRBJ2-3; a possible D gene is TRBD1 (8 bases). Germline V gene lookup returns CDR1 LGHDT and CDR2 YNNKEL (reference sequence). Trimming pared 4 bases from V and 4 bases from J, leaving 18 bases between. The CDR3 is made up of 16 amino acids. CDR3 sequence reads: CASSRQGPGRADTQYF. DNA of the CDR3: TGTGCCAGCAGCCGACAGGGGCCAGGGAGGGCAGATACGCAGTATTTT.

This chain uses TRBV6-2 or TRBV6-3 with TRBJ2-1; unclear D gene. Trimming stripped 4 bases from V and 6 bases from J, with 13 bases between. CDR1 MNHEY and CDR2 SVGEGT come from the germline V gene. This CDR3 comprises 14 residues. Written as DNA, the CDR3 is TGTGCCAGCAGTTCCGGGTCTTTCTCCAATGAGCAGTTCTTC. This encodes CASSSGSFSNEQFF.

This chain connects TRBV5-6 to TRBJ2-1, with 8 bases identical to TRBD1. The CDR3 totals 15 residues. V trimming: 5 bases; J trimming: 6 bases; junction bases outside the gene matches: 10. CDR1 and CDR2 from the germline V gene are SGHDT and YYEEEE. The CDR3 region is CASSPARTGFNEQFF. The CDR3 coding sequence is TGTGCCAGCAGTCCGGCTAGGACAGGGTTCAATGAGCAGTTCTTC.

The chain joins TRBV11-2 to TRBJ2-1, with 12 bases identical to TRBD2. Germline CDR1 is SGHAT and CDR2 is FQNNGV. The V and J ends lost 5 bases and 7 bases, in that order; junction bases with no gene match: 15. This CDR3 is built from 18 residues. The CDR3 spells CASSRRLAGALNGNEQFF. In DNA, the CDR3 is TGTGCCAGCAGCCGAAGACTAGCGGGAGCCCTTAATGGGAATGAGCAGTTCTTC. The full variable domain, its missing parts supplied by reference TRBV11-2 and TRBJ2-1, is EAGVAQSPRYKIIEKRQSVAFWCNPISGHATLYWYQQILGQGPKLLIQFQNNGVVDDSQLPKDRFSAERLKGVDSTLKIQPAKLEDSAVYLCASSRRLAGALNGNEQFFGPGTRLTVL.

This clone was observed a few times. The CDR3 spells CASSPTGSGELFF. The DNA for the CDR3 is TGTGCCAGCAGTCCCACAGGGTCCGGGGAGCTGTTTTTT. The chain carries TRBV6-2 or TRBV6-3 and TRBJ2-2, with D possibly matching TRBD1 (6 bases). The CDR3 contains 13 residues. Trimming took off 5 bases at V and 6 bases at J, with 10 bases between the two ends. The germline V gene encodes CDR1 MNHEY and CDR2 SVGEGT.